Presented here are 20 T cell receptor beta chains from one specimen sequenced in a study of CD8+CD57+ T cells in acquired aplastic anemia. CD8+CD57+ cell expansion, shown by flow cytometry, had occurred in the patients selected for sequencing. The use of genomic DNA as template underpinned the TCR beta VDJ and CDR3 profiling. TCRdb fed the reads into MiXCR, producing one record per CDR3 protein. This repertoire shows approximately 260,000 distinct CDR3 sequences, around 82% found once; its top ten account for roughly 42%. Sequencing used sorted CD4+, CD8+, or CD8+CD57+ T cells (not recorded which) from PBMCs. The receptors were sampled from a human donor with aplastic anemia.

This clonotype appeared once. This rearrangement joins TRBV7-9 to TRBJ1-1; D might be TRBD1 (6 bases). Germline assignment: CDR1 SEHNR and CDR2 FQNEAQ (reference sequence). CDR3 length: 15 residues. The ends were cut back, 1 base at V and 14 bases at J, with 23 bases in the middle. The CDR3 nucleotides are TGTGCCAGCAGCTTAGAAGGGGGGGGGGGAGCCGAAGAGTTCTTT. As protein: CASSLEGGGGAEEFF. The variable domain in full, with the rest retrieved from reference TRBV7-9 and TRBJ1-1, is DTGVSQNPRHKITKRGQNVTFRCDPISEHNRLYWYRQTLGQGPEFLTYFQNEAQLEKSRLLSDRFSAERPKGSFSTLEIQRTEQGDSAMYLCASSLEGGGGAEEFFGQGTRLTVV.

The V call is TRBV5-5, the J call TRBJ2-7; 7 nucleotides agree with TRBD1. This CDR3 has 15 amino acids. CDR1 is SGHKS and CDR2 is YYEKEE in the germline V gene (reference sequence). The V segment lost 3 bases and the J segment 0 bases; nucleotides outside the gene matches: 6. CDR3 protein: CASSSSGGFSYEQYF. The DNA for the CDR3 is TGTGCCAGCAGCTCATCAGGGGGATTCTCCTACGAGCAGTACTTC.

This clonotype has at least ten counts. The DNA of the CDR3 is TGTGCCAGCAGTTACGTCAGGGCCTCTAACTATGGCTACACCTTC. It specifies CASSYVRASNYGYTF. The rearrangement uses TRBV6-5 and TRBJ1-2; a possible D gene is TRBD1 (5 bases). The ends were cut back, 2 bases at V and 0 bases at J, with 10 bases in the middle. The CDR3 spans 15 residues. Germline CDR1 and CDR2: MNHEY and SVGAGI.

This clonotype showed up just a few times. The rearrangement uses TRBV15 and TRBJ2-3, with D unresolved. V dropped 0 bases and J dropped 2 bases, with 15 bases sitting between them. The CDR3 consists of 17 residues. From germline, CDR1 is LNHNV and CDR2 YYDKDF (reference sequence). The CDR3, as DNA: TGTGCCACCAGCAGAGACAATCTATATACTCCCACAGATACGCAGTATTTT. This codes for CATSRDNLYTPTDTQYF.

About this clonotype: This is likely a read error, given that the CDR3 carries no conserved phenylalanine or tryptophan at its end. Because the CDR3's place on the DNA is in doubt, the DNA is left out and the CDR3 is given as listed by TCRdb. This rearrangement joins TRBV19 to TRBJ1-1. Germline V gene data show CDR1 as LNHDA and CDR2 as SQIVND (reference sequence). The CDR3 spans 15 amino acids, including both terminal residues. The CDR3 loop reads CASSQDLTGPTEAFN.

V is TRBV19 and J is TRBJ1-2; D possibly corresponds to TRBD1 (5 bases). V dropped 8 bases and J dropped 4 bases, with 14 bases sitting between them. This CDR3 has 13 amino acids. Germline V gene sequence: CDR1 LNHDA, CDR2 SQIVND (reference sequence). The chain's CDR3 is CASQEGRSYGYTF. CDR3 bases: TGTGCCAGTCAGGAGGGGCGCAGCTATGGCTACACCTTC.

About this clonotype: At one end, the junction sequence differs from germline, possibly due to a read error. The chain employs TRBV7-9 and TRBJ2-5; D may be TRBD1 (6 bases). Germline V gene lookup returns CDR1 SEHNR and CDR2 FQNEAQ (reference sequence). The length of the CDR3 is 14 residues. The DNA of the CDR3 is TGTGCCACCAGCAGGGGCACCAGCCAAGGGACCGAGTACTTC. Its protein product is CATSRGTSQGTEYF.

V usage is TRBV7-3 and J usage is TRBJ2-3; D uncertain. Germline V gene data show CDR1 as SGHTA and CDR2 as FQGTGA. Trimming took off 5 bases at V and 3 bases at J, with 18 bases between the two ends. This CDR3 region has 16 residues. The CDR3 DNA follows: TGTGCCAGCAGCCCAGCGACCGGGCCCATGACAGATACGCAGTATTTT. This gives the protein CASSPATGPMTDTQYF.

The chain uses TRBV11-3 and TRBJ2-3, with D possibly being TRBD1 or TRBD2 (5 bases each). The germline V and J ends were trimmed by 9 bases and 6 bases, with 19 bases remaining between them. There are 14 residues in the CDR3. Germline values: CDR1 SGHNT, CDR2 YENEEA. In nucleotides, the CDR3 is TGTGCCAGTAGTTGGGGACGCAAGACCGATACGCAGTATTTT. Its protein is CASSWGRKTDTQYF.

J is TRBJ2-5 and V is TRBV7-8; D not certain. Germline loops: CDR1 SGHVS, CDR2 FQNEAQ. V lost 4 bases and J lost 5, with 8 bases in between. This CDR3 spans 12 amino acids. This CDR3 reads CASSSATETQYF. For the CDR3, the DNA is TGTGCCAGCAGCTCTGCGACGGAGACCCAGTACTTC.

The chain is built from TRBV9 and TRBJ1-5, with a possible D match to TRBD1 (6 bases). Trimming shortened V by 3 bases and J by 14 bases, and 24 bases separated the two germline ends. CDR1 is SGDLS and CDR2 is YYNGEE in the germline V gene. The CDR3 is made up of 15 amino acids. CDR3 protein: CASSEGDRQEGNKHF. The CDR3 nucleotides are TGTGCCAGCAGCGAGGGGGACCGACAGGAAGGAAACAAGCATTTT.

This chain joins TRBV15 and TRBJ2-5, with no clear D. Germline V gene data show CDR1 as LNHNV and CDR2 as YYDKDF (reference sequence). Trimming stripped 8 bases from V and 10 bases from J, with 23 bases between. CDR3 length: 14 amino acids. The chain's CDR3 is CATGRGSEQECQYF. The CDR3 DNA reads TGTGCCACCGGAAGAGGCAGCGAGCAAGAGTGCCAGTACTTC. The whole variable domain, remainder taken from reference TRBV15 and TRBJ2-5, is DAMVIQNPRYQVTQFGKPVTLSCSQTLNHNVMYWYQQKSSQAPKLLFHYYDKDFNNEADTPDNFQSRRPNTSFCFLDIRSPGLGDTAMYLCATGRGSEQECQYFGPGTRLLVL.

This clonotype was detected only a few times. CDR3 sequence: CATSRDSGNTGELFF. As DNA, the CDR3 is TGTGCCACCAGCAGAGATTCAGGGAACACCGGGGAGCTGTTTTTT. J is TRBJ2-2 and V is TRBV15, with unresolved D. Germline lookup yields CDR1 LNHNV and CDR2 YYDKDF (reference sequence). The CDR3 has 15 amino acids. Deletions cut 0 bases from V and 1 base from J, with 6 bases between.

This clonotype was observed a single time. V usage is TRBV7-6 and J usage is TRBJ1-1; D not resolved. Between the trimmed V and J ends, which lost 5 bases and 13 bases, there was a span of 26 bases. CDR1 and CDR2 from the germline V gene are SGHVS and FNYEAQ. The CDR3 has 15 residues. The DNA of the CDR3 is TGTGCCAGCAGCGCAGGTTCTGGGTCACCCCCCGACTTTTTCTTT. Encoded protein: CASSAGSGSPPDFFF.

The rearrangement links TRBV24-1 to TRBJ2-7; unclear D gene. Germline V gene lookup returns CDR1 KGHDR and CDR2 SFDVKD. The CDR3 loop spans 17 amino acids. The V end was cut by 6 bases, the J end by 0 bases, with 20 bases between. In DNA form, the CDR3 reads TGTGCCACCAGTCTGTCAGAAGGCCGGCGTAGCTCCTACGAGCAGTACTTC. Protein product: CATSLSEGRRSSYEQYF.

This clonotype was seen a single time. The chain is built from TRBV12-3 or TRBV12-4 and TRBJ1-6; TRBD1 matches 7 bases. The CDR3 is made up of 14 amino acids. Trimming removed 6 bases from V and 6 bases from J; junction bases left unmatched: 5. CDR3 residues: CASRGGQINSPLHF. The CDR3, as DNA: TGTGCCAGCAGGGGGGGACAGATTAATTCACCCCTCCACTTT.

For this clonotype: Likely a read error: the CDR3 ends without its conserved phenylalanine or tryptophan. It is unclear where the CDR3 begins or ends on the DNA, so no DNA is shown, and the CDR3 is as TCRdb lists it. The V and J genes are TRBV2 and TRBJ2-1; the table's D call of TRBD1 was not tested on the DNA. Germline V gene sequence: CDR1 SNHLY, CDR2 FYNNEI. The CDR3 totals 16 residues, both ends included. CDR3 sequence: CASGDGGGDGQDLHLV.

The V and J genes are TRBV7-7 and TRBJ2-7; D possibly matches TRBD1 or TRBD2 (5 bases each). CDR3 length equals 15 residues. Germline-derived CDR1 and CDR2 are SSHAT and FNYEAQ (reference sequence). The V gene lost 11 bases and the J gene lost 12 bases, with 32 bases spanning the gap. CDR3 sequence (DNA): TGTGCCGGCCGTGGAGGAGCGGACACTTCCTACTTGGGGTACTTC. Amino acid sequence: CAGRGGADTSYLGYF.

As to this clonotype: An end of the junction does not agree with germline; a read error may underlie this. This sequence joins TRBV9 and TRBJ1-2; TRBD1 agrees at 7 bases. Germline V CDR1 and CDR2: SGDLS, YYNGEE. This CDR3 comprises 13 residues. CDR3 residues: CASSEQGIGETQF. For the CDR3, the DNA is TGTGCCAGCAGCGAACAGGGGATCGGGGAGACCCAGTTC.

The chain is built from TRBV7-3 and TRBJ1-2; D call uncertain. Trimming stripped 5 bases from V and 4 bases from J, with 14 bases between. The CDR3 has 14 amino acids. Germline lookup yields CDR1 SGHTA and CDR2 FQGTGA. CDR3 DNA sequence: TGTGCCAGCAGCCAAGGTAAGGTAGGCTATGGCTACACCTTC. Amino acids: CASSQGKVGYGYTF.